Reported below is one T cell receptor (beta chain). Germline CDR1 is SEHNR and CDR2 is FQNEAQ (reference sequence). V shed 5 bases, J shed 8 bases, and the junction held 13 bases outside the gene matches. There are 17 residues in the CDR3. The sample originates from a study of shared clonotypes between healthy human individuals. Authors' processing steps: ImmunoSEQ output held junction-only sequences without quality scores, so filtering differed. Some clones are missing from TCRdb's copy, which holds only in-frame ones; the method was immunoSEQ multiplex PCR. V and J calls plus clone size are reproduced from that table; the DNA served to infer D and trimming. The sample records 2.3 million or so clones, 80% to 95% being singletons.

Sequences were obtained from naive CD4+ T cells from PBMCs. As to subset: CD45RA+ positively selected. The V gene is TRBV7-9, the J gene TRBJ2-4, with 12 bases fitting TRBD2. The origin of this receptor is a man between 18 and 29 years old in good health. Some clones in this sample may be carry-over from other donors' samples. CDR3 DNA: TGTGCCAGCAGCCCATCTAGCGGGAGGGCCAAGGCGGACATTCAGTACTTC. Translated, it gives CASSPSSGRAKADIQYF.